In its sample, the clone carrying this TCR beta chain was seen once. This specimen belongs to a study of T cell changes during pregnancy in multiple sclerosis. The repertoire was sequenced with immunoSEQ multiplex PCR; TCRdb's copy has only in-frame clones and lacks some. The sample holds roughly 100,000 clones, roughly 92% seen once. The CDR3 has 16 amino acids. CDR1 is SGHRS and CDR2 is YFSETQ in the germline V gene. J was trimmed by 1 base and V by 6 bases; bases with no gene match: 8. The specimen was peripheral blood, collected after pregnancy. This chain joins TRBV5-1 and TRBJ1-1; 11 bases match TRBD1. The TCR sequence derives from a female donor with multiple sclerosis, enrolled in a pregnancy study. This CDR3 reads CASNIRTGGTNTEAFF. The CDR3 nucleotides are TGCGCCAGCAACATTCGGACAGGGGGCACGAACACTGAAGCTTTCTTT.